These 22 T cell receptor beta chains share one sample of origin, sequenced in a study of graft-versus-host responses after intestinal transplantation. Sequencing was performed with immunoSEQ multiplex PCR; in TCRdb, only in-frame clones are kept and a portion is missing. The data show approximately 100,000 clones, 86% seen once. This sample comprised PBMCs, obtained 255 days after intestinal transplant. The receptors come from a human patient who received an intestinal transplant, so some T cells may come from the graft donor.

The V and J genes are TRBV7-2 and TRBJ1-1; 7 bases align to TRBD1. V trimming: 2 bases; J trimming: 7 bases; junction bases outside the gene matches: 10. The length of the CDR3 is 15 residues. Germline V gene sequence: CDR1 SGHTA, CDR2 FQGNSA. The CDR3 DNA sequence: TGTGCCAGCAGCTTATGGATGGGGGGACAGTATGAAGCTTTCTTT. It translates to CASSLWMGGQYEAFF.

The chain couples TRBV5-4 to TRBJ2-3; 12 bases map to TRBD2. Germline V gene lookup returns CDR1 SGHNT and CDR2 YYREEE (reference sequence). J was trimmed by 4 bases and V by 4 bases; bases with no gene match: 7. The CDR3 is 16 residues long. The CDR3, as DNA: TGTGCCAGCAGCCCACGACTAGCGGGAGTTCCAGATACGCAGTATTTT. This encodes CASSPRLAGVPDTQYF.

The chain links TRBV6-5 to TRBJ1-5, with D possibly TRBD1 on 6 matching bases. V was clipped by 6 bases and J by 2 bases, with 14 bases between them. The CDR3 is 15 residues long. CDR1 is MNHEY, CDR2 SVGAGI, per germline. CDR3 DNA sequence: TGTGCCAGCAGCCGTCAACAGGGTGGCAATCAGCCCCAGCATTTT. Its translation: CASSRQQGGNQPQHF.

This chain connects TRBV27 to TRBJ2-1; TRBD2 might be the D (5 bases). V lost 3 bases to trimming and J lost 4 bases, with 13 bases between them. Per germline, CDR1 MNHEY and CDR2 SMNVEV (reference sequence). This CDR3 is built from 15 residues. The CDR3 DNA reads as TGTGCCAGCAGTTTGGGTGGTCTAGCATACAATGAGCAGTTCTTC. It specifies CASSLGGLAYNEQFF.

J is TRBJ1-2 and V is TRBV7-8; 7 nucleotides match TRBD1. The CDR3 totals 13 residues. V lost 5 bases, J lost 7 bases, and 7 bases stayed unmatched. Germline CDR1 SGHVS, CDR2 FQNEAQ. CDR3 DNA: TGTGCCAGCAGCCATCGGGACAGTCTTGGCTACACCTTC. This sequence encodes CASSHRDSLGYTF.

The V call is TRBV28, the J call TRBJ1-5, with D perhaps matching TRBD1 (5 bases). V lost 3 bases, J lost 5 bases, and 11 bases lay in between. The CDR3 is 14 residues long. Germline V gives CDR1 MDHEN, CDR2 SYDVKM. As DNA, the CDR3 is TGTGCCAGCAGTTTTGGGGCGCGGGATCAGCCCCAGCATTTT. The encoded protein is CASSFGARDQPQHF.

The chain combines TRBV7-2 with TRBJ1-5; D remains ambiguous. The CDR3 is made up of 15 amino acids. The germline gives CDR1 SGHTA, CDR2 FQGNSA. Trimming shortened V by 2 bases and J by 0 bases, and 8 bases separated the two germline ends. CDR3 sequence (DNA): TGTGCCAGCAGCTTACGGGGATTTAGCAATCAGCCCCAGCATTTT. It encodes CASSLRGFSNQPQHF.

The chain carries TRBV28 and TRBJ2-2; 8 positions match TRBD1. Germline CDR1 is MDHEN and CDR2 is SYDVKM. CDR3 size: 14 residues. V lost 4 bases, J lost 6 bases, and 4 bases stayed unmatched. CDR3 in DNA: TGTGCCAGCAGTTCGGACAGGGAGGCCGGGGAGCTGTTTTTT. This codes for CASSSDREAGELFF.

The genes are TRBV6-1 and TRBJ2-7; 12 bases fit TRBD2. Trimming at V came to 7 bases and at J to 3 bases, leaving 7 bases not matched to a gene. Germline values: CDR1 MNHNS, CDR2 SASEGT. CDR3 length equals 15 residues. The CDR3 is CASKAASGGGYEQYF. The CDR3 nucleotides read TGTGCCAGCAAGGCGGCTAGCGGGGGGGGCTACGAGCAGTACTTC.

The chain has TRBV14 and TRBJ1-2, with D possibly TRBD1 on 5 matching bases. This CDR3 is built from 15 residues. Germline V gives CDR1 SGHDN, CDR2 FVKESK. The V end lost 1 base, the J end lost 4 bases, and 13 bases lay between the germline ends. CDR3 protein: CASSQVGSGTYGYTF. In nucleotides, the CDR3 is TGTGCCAGCAGCCAAGTGGGTTCGGGGACCTATGGCTACACCTTC.

CDR3 coding DNA: TGTGCCAGCAGCTTTCGTTCAGGGGATGGCTACACCTTC. Protein: CASSFRSGDGYTF. The chain recombines TRBV5-6 with TRBJ1-2, with D possibly being TRBD1 (6 bases). The length of the CDR3 is 13 residues. Trimming left V 2 bases short and J 6 bases short, with 11 bases between. Germline lookup yields CDR1 SGHDT and CDR2 YYEEEE. Together with reference TRBV5-6 and TRBJ1-2, the CDR3 gives the full variable domain: DAGVTQSPTHLIKTRGQQVTLRCSPKSGHDTVSWYQQALGQGPQFIFQYYEEEERQRGNFPDRFSGHQFPNYSSELNVNALLLGDSALYLCASSFRSGDGYTFGSGTRLTVV.

The genes are TRBV27 and TRBJ2-5; D is possibly TRBD1 (5 bases). The CDR3 extends over 14 amino acids. With 6 bases removed from V and 7 bases from J, the gap between germline ends came to 18 bases. Germline assignment: CDR1 MNHEY and CDR2 SMNVEV (reference sequence). As DNA, the CDR3 is TGTGCCAGCAGACCCCCAGGGAATCGTGGGACCCAGTACTTC. It encodes CASRPPGNRGTQYF.

This clone was observed a single time. The gene calls are TRBV6-1 and TRBJ2-5; 9 nucleotides agree with TRBD2. CDR1 MNHNS and CDR2 SASEGT come from the germline V gene. With 7 bases clipped from V and 8 bases from J, the junction kept 11 bases outside the gene matches. The CDR3 covers 14 residues. CDR3 DNA: TGTGCCAGCATCGGCAGGCGGGGGGGAGGTACCCAGTACTTC. Residues: CASIGRRGGGTQYF.

J is TRBJ2-3 and V is TRBV7-3; possible D gene TRBD1, 5 bases. Germline V CDR1 and CDR2: SGHTA, FQGTGA. V lost 11 bases to trimming and J lost 0 bases, with 15 bases between them. This CDR3 has 14 residues. This chain's CDR3 is CAGRAGLSTDTQYF. The CDR3 DNA reads TGTGCCGGTCGGGCAGGGTTAAGCACAGATACGCAGTATTTT. Complete variable domain (other parts from reference TRBV7-3 and TRBJ2-3): GAGVSQTPSNKVTEKGKYVELRCDPISGHTALYWYRQSLGQGPEFLIYFQGTGAADDSGLPNDRFFAVRPEGSVSTLKIQRTERGDSAVYLCAGRAGLSTDTQYFGPGTRLTVL.

The J gene is TRBJ2-5, the V gene TRBV5-1; D is unclear. CDR3 size: 14 residues. Per the germline V gene, CDR1 is SGHRS and CDR2 is YFSETQ. Trimming cost V 1 base and J 1 base, with 8 bases left between them. The CDR3 here is CASSLSGSQETQYF. CDR3 nucleotides: TGCGCCAGCAGCTTGTCCGGATCCCAAGAGACCCAGTACTTC.

This clone appeared a few times. V and J are TRBV1 and TRBJ2-5; the table's D call of TRBD2 was not tested on the DNA. TRBV1 is a documented pseudogene. The CDR3 is 14 residues long. The CDR3, as DNA: TGCACCAGCGAGGACCGGGGGAGGGGGGAGACCCAGTACTTC. Its protein is CTSEDRGRGETQYF.

V is TRBV5-4 and J is TRBJ2-3, with D hard to call. The germline V gene encodes CDR1 SGHNT and CDR2 YYREEE (reference sequence). Trimming left V 7 bases short and J 6 bases short, with 9 bases between. This CDR3 is 11 amino acids long. The chain's CDR3 is CASRPRDTQYF. In DNA form, the CDR3 reads TGTGCCAGCCGACCGAGGGATACGCAGTATTTT.

This rearrangement joins TRBV6-5 to TRBJ2-7; D may be TRBD1 (5 bases). Germline lookup yields CDR1 MNHEY and CDR2 SVGAGI. Between the trimmed V and J ends, which lost 5 bases and 2 bases, there was a span of 10 bases. This CDR3 comprises 13 residues. CDR3 sequence: CASSGMGPYEQYF. The CDR3 DNA is TGTGCCAGCAGTGGTATGGGGCCCTACGAGCAGTACTTC.

Remarks on this clone: Other DNA sequences from this sample encode an identical CDR3 as well. The chain uses TRBV5-1 and TRBJ1-5, with 8 bases aligning to TRBD1. The CDR3 has 15 residues. CDR1 SGHRS and CDR2 YFSETQ come from the germline V gene. V lost 4 bases, J lost 6 bases, and 9 bases stayed unmatched. This chain's CDR3 is CASSPETGGVQPQHF. The CDR3 DNA follows: TGCGCCAGCAGCCCAGAAACAGGGGGTGTTCAGCCCCAGCATTTT. Full variable domain (rest looked up from reference TRBV5-1 and TRBJ1-5): KAGVTQTPRYLIKTRGQQVTLSCSPISGHRSVSWYQQTPGQGLQFLFEYFSETQRNKGNFPGRFSGRQFSNSRSEMNVSTLELGDSALYLCASSPETGGVQPQHFGDGTRLSIL.

In its sample, this clone was seen once. The gene calls are TRBV4-2 and TRBJ2-5; the D gene is possibly TRBD2 (6 bases). The germline V gene has CDR1 LGHNA and CDR2 YNFKEQ. V was clipped by 3 bases and J by 13 bases, with 12 bases between them. The CDR3 has 11 amino acids. CDR3 residues: CASSQGLKRYF. The CDR3, as DNA: TGTGCCAGCAGCCAGGGACTGAAGCGGTACTTC.

This clone was recorded once. The J gene is TRBJ2-3, the V gene TRBV9; 7 bases align to TRBD2. V gave up 4 bases and J gave up 9 bases; unmatched junction bases: 8. The CDR3 sequence is 13 residues long. Per the germline V gene, CDR1 is SGDLS and CDR2 is YYNGEE. The CDR3 loop reads CASSPQWTRTQYF. CDR3 in DNA: TGTGCCAGCAGCCCGCAGTGGACTAGGACGCAGTATTTT.

This clone was counted a single time. V usage is TRBV11-3 and J usage is TRBJ1-1, with D uncertain. The V and J ends lost 1 base and 6 bases respectively, with 9 bases between them. CDR1 SGHNT and CDR2 YENEEA come from the germline V gene. The CDR3 has 13 residues. The CDR3 bases are TGTGCCAGCAGCTTAGTCGGCGGGTCTGAAGCTTTCTTT. As protein: CASSLVGGSEAFF.